This T cell receptor (beta chain) was captured in a study of T cells in Graves' hyperthyroidism and ophthalmopathy. Study-level background: Peripheral blood was taken when the disease was first diagnosed, before any treatment began.

Amplified TCR beta CDR3 regions derived from RNA transcripts. The HTBI primer set served for first-round RT-PCR of the TCR CDR3. TCRdb independently ran MiXCR on the multiplex PCR reads; one entry per CDR3 protein. The data contain approximately 300,000 distinct CDR3 sequences, 15% to 20% of them singletons. The V gene end was trimmed by 3 bases and the J gene end by 5 bases; junction bases not matched to a gene: 6. The germline V gene has CDR1 SGHKS and CDR2 YYEKEE (reference sequence). This CDR3 comprises 14 residues. The sample taken for sequencing was blood. This receptor was identified in a woman in her sixties with Graves' ophthalmopathy. This chain uses TRBV5-5 with TRBJ2-7; TRBD1 aligns across 9 bases. The CDR3: CASSWGTGFNEQYF. The CDR3, as DNA: TGTGCCAGCAGCTGGGGGACAGGGTTTAACGAGCAGTACTTC.